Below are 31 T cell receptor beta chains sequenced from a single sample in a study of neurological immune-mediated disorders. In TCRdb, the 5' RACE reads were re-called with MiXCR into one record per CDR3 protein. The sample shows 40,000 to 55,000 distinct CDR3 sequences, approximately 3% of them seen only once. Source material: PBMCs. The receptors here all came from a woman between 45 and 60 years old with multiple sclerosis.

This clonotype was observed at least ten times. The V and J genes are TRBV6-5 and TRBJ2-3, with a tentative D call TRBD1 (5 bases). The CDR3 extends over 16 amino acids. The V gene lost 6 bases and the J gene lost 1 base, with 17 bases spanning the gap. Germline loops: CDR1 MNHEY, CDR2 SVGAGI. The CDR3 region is CASRDWGSRRTDTQYF. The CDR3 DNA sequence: TGTGCCAGCAGAGATTGGGGCTCTCGCCGCACAGATACGCAGTATTTT.

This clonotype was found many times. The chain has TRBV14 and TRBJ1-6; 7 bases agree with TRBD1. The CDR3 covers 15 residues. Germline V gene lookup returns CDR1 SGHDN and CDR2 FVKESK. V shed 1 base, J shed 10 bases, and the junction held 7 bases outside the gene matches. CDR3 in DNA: TGTGCCAGCAGCCAAGCGTCAGGGGGTAACTCACCCCTCCACTTT. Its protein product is CASSQASGGNSPLHF.

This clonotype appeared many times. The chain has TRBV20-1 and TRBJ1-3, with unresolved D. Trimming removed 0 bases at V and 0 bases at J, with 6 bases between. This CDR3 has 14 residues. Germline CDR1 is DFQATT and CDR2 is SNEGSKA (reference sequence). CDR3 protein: CSARDISSGNTIYF. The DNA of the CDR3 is TGCAGTGCTAGAGATATTAGCTCTGGAAACACCATATATTTT.

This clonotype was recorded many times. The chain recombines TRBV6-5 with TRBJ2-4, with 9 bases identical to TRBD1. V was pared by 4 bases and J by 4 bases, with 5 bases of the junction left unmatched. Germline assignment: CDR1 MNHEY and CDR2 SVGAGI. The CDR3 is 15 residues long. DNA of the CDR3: TGTGCCAGCAGTTCTCCGGGACAGGGAAAAAACATTCAGTACTTC. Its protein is CASSSPGQGKNIQYF.

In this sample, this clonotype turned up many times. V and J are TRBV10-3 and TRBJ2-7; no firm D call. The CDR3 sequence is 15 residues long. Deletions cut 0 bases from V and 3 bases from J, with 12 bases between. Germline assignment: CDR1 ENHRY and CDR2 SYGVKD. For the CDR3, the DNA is TGTGCCATCAGTGAGTCGTTGCAGCTCGTCTACGAGCAGTACTTC. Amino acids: CAISESLQLVYEQYF.

The CDR3 protein is CASSQLADSSNEQFF. CDR3 nucleotides: TGTGCCAGCAGCCAACTAGCGGACTCAAGCAATGAGCAGTTCTTC. This chain joins TRBV7-3 and TRBJ2-1, with 8 bases matching TRBD2. Trimming at V came to 5 bases and at J to 6 bases, leaving 9 bases not matched to a gene. There are 15 residues in the CDR3. Germline V gene lookup returns CDR1 SGHTA and CDR2 FQGTGA. The full variable domain, rest sourced from reference TRBV7-3 and TRBJ2-1, is GAGVSQTPSNKVTEKGKYVELRCDPISGHTALYWYRQSLGQGPEFLIYFQGTGAADDSGLPNDRFFAVRPEGSVSTLKIQRTERGDSAVYLCASSQLADSSNEQFFGPGTRLTVL.

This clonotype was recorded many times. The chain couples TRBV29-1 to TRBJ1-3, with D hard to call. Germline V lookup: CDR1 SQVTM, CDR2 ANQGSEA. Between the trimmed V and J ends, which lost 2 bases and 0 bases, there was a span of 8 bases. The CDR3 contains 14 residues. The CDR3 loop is CSVESRLSGNTIYF. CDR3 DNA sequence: TGCAGCGTTGAATCACGGCTCTCTGGAAACACCATATATTTT.

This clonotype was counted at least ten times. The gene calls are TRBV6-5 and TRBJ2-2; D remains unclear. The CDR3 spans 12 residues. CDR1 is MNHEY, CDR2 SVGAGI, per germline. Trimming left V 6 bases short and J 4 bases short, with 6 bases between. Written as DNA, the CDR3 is TGTGCCAGCAGCTTCCCCACCGGGGAGCTGTTTTTT. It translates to CASSFPTGELFF.

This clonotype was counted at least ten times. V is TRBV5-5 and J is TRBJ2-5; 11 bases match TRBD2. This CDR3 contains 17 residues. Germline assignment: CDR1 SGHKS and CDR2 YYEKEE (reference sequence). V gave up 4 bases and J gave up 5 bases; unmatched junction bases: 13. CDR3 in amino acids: CASSQRLAGSATETQYF. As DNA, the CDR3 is TGTGCCAGCAGCCAACGACTAGCGGGGTCCGCGACGGAGACCCAGTACTTC.

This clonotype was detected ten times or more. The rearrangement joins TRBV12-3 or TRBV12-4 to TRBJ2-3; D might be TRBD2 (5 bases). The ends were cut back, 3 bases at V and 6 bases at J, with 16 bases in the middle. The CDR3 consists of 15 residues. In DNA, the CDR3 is TGTGCCAGCAGTTTTGGGTCGGCGGGCCCGGATACGCAGTATTTT. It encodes CASSFGSAGPDTQYF.

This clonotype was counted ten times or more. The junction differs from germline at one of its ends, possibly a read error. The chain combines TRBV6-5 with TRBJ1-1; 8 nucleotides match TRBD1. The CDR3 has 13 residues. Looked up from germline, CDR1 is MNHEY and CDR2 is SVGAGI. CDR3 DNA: TGTGCCAGCAGACCCCCGGGACAGGAAGCCTTGGGGTTT. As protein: CASRPPGQEALGF.

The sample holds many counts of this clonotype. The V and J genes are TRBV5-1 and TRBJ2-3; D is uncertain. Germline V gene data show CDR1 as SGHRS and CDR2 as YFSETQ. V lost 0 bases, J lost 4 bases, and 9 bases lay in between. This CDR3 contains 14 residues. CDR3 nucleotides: TGCGCCAGCAGCTTGGCGGATGACGCAGATACGCAGTATTTT. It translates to CASSLADDADTQYF.

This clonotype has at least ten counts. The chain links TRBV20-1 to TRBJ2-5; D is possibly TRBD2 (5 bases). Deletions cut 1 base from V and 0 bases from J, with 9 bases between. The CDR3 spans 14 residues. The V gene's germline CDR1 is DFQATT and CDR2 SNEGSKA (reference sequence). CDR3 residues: CSARAGSYQETQYF. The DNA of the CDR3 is TGCAGTGCTAGAGCGGGGTCGTACCAAGAGACCCAGTACTTC.

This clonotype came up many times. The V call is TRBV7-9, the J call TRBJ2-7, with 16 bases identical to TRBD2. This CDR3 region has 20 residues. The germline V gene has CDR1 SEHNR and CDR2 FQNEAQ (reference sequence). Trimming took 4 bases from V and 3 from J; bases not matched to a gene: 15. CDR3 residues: CASSSQPGTSGRENSYEQYF. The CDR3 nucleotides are TGTGCCAGCAGCTCGCAGCCCGGGACTAGCGGGAGGGAGAATAGCTACGAGCAGTACTTC.

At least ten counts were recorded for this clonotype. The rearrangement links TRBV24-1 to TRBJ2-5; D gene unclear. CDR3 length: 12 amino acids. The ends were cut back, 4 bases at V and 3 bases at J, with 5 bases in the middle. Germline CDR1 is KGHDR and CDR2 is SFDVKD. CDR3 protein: CATSEGKETQYF. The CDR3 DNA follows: TGTGCCACCAGTGAGGGGAAAGAGACCCAGTACTTC.

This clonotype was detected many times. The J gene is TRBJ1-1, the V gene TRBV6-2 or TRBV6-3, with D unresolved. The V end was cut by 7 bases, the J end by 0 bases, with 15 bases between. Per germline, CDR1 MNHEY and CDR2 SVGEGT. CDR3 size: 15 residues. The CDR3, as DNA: TGTGCCAGCAAAAAGACCAACACGGTGAACACTGAAGCTTTCTTT. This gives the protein CASKKTNTVNTEAFF.

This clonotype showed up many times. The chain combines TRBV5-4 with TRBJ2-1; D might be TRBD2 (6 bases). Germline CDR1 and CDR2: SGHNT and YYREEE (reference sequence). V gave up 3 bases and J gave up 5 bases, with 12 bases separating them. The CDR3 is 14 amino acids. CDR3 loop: CASSWRVADNEQFF. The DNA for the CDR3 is TGTGCCAGCAGCTGGAGGGTAGCGGACAATGAGCAGTTCTTC.

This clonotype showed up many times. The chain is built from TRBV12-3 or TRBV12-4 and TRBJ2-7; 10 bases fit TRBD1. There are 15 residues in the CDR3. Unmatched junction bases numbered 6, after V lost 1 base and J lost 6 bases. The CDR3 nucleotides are TGTGCCAGCAGTTTAGATCCGGGACAGGGGCTCGAGCAGTACTTC. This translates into CASSLDPGQGLEQYF.

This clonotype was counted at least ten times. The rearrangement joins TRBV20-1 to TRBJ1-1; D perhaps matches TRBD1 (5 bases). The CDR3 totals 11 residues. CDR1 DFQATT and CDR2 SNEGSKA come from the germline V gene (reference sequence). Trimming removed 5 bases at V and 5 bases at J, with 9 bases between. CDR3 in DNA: TGCAGTGCTTTCGGGGGGACTGAAGCTTTCTTT. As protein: CSAFGGTEAFF.

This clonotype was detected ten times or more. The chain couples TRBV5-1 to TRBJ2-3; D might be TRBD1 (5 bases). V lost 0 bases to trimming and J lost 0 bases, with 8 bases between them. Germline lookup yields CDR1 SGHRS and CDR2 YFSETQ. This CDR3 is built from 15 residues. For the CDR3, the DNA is TGCGCCAGCAGCTTGGTCAGGGCAAGCACAGATACGCAGTATTTT. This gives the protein CASSLVRASTDTQYF. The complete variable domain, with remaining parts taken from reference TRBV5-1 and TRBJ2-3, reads KAGVTQTPRYLIKTRGQQVTLSCSPISGHRSVSWYQQTPGQGLQFLFEYFSETQRNKGNFPGRFSGRQFSNSRSEMNVSTLELGDSALYLCASSLVRASTDTQYFGPGTRLTVL.

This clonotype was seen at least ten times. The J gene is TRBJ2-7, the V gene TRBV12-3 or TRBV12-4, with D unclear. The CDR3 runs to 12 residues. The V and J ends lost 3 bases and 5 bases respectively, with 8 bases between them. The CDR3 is CASSFLYHEQYF. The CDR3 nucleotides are TGTGCCAGCAGTTTTCTGTACCACGAGCAGTACTTC.

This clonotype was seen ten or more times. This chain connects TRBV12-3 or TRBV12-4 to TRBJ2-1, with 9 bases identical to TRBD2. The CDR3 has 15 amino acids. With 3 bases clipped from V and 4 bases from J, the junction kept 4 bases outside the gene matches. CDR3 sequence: CASSFGLAGYNEQFF. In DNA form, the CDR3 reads TGTGCCAGCAGTTTCGGGCTAGCGGGATACAATGAGCAGTTCTTC.

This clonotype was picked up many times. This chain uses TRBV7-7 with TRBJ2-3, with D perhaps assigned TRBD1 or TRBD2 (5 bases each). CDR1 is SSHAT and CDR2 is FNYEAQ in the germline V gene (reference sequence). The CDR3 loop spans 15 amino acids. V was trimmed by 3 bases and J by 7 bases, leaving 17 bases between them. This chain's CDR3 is CASSLGLADTYTQYF. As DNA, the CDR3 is TGTGCCAGCAGCTTGGGGCTAGCCGACACGTATACGCAGTATTTT.

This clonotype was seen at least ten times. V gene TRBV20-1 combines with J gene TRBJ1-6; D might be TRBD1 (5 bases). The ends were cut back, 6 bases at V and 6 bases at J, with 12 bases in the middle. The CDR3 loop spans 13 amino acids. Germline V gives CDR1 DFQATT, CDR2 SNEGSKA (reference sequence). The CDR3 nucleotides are TGCAGTGCCCGAGGGCAGGGTAATTCACCCCTCCACTTT. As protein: CSARGQGNSPLHF.

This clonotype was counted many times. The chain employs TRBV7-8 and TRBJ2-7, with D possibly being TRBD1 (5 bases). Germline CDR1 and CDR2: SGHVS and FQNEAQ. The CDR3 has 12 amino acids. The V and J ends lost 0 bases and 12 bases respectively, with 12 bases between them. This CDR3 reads CASSLAQGMAYF. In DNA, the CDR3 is TGTGCCAGCAGCTTAGCGCAGGGAATGGCGTACTTC. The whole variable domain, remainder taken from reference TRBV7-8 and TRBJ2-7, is GAGVSQSPRYKVAKRGQDVALRCDPISGHVSLFWYQQALGQGPEFLTYFQNEAQLDKSGLPSDRFFAERPEGSVSTLKIQRTQQEDSAVYLCASSLAQGMAYFGPGTRLTVT.

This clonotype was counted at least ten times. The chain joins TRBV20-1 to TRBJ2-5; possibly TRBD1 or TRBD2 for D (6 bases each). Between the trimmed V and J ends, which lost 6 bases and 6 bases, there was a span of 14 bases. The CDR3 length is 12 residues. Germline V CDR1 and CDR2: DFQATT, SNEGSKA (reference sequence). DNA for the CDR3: TGCAGTGCACCCGGAGGGGGGCAGACCCAGTACTTC. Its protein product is CSAPGGGQTQYF.

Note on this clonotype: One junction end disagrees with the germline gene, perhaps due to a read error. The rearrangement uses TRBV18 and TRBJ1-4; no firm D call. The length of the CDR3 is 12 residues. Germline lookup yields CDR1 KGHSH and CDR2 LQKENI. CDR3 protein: CANSPKGEKLFF. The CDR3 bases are TGTGCCAACTCACCAAAAGGGGAAAAACTGTTTTTT.

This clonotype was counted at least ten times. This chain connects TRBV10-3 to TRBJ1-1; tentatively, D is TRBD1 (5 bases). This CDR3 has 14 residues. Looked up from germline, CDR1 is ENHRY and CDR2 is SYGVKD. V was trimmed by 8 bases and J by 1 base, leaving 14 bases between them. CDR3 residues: CAIRLGGENTEAFF. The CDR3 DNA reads TGTGCCATCCGACTGGGAGGGGAGAACACTGAAGCTTTCTTT.

CDR3 loop: CSARILGGDSYNEQFF. CDR3 nucleotides: TGCAGTGCTAGGATTCTAGGCGGGGATTCCTACAATGAGCAGTTCTTC. The chain carries TRBV20-1 and TRBJ2-1, with D tentatively TRBD2 (6 bases). The germline CDR1 and CDR2 sequences are DFQATT and SNEGSKA (reference sequence). The CDR3 has 16 residues. V was trimmed by 3 bases and J by 1 base, leaving 16 bases between them.

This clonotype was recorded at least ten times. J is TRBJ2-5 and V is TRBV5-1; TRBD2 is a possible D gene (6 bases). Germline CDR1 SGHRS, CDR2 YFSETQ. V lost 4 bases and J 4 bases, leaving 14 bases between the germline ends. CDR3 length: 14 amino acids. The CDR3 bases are TGCGCCAGCAGCCCTGGCAGGAGGGGAGAGACCCAGTACTTC. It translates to CASSPGRRGETQYF.

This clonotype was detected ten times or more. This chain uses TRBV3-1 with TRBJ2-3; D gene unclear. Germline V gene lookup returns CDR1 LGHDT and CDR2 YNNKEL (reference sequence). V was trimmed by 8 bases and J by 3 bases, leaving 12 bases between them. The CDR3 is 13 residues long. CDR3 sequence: CASLQLGTDTQYF. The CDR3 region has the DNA TGTGCCAGCCTTCAGTTGGGGACAGATACGCAGTATTTT.